This paragraph covers one T cell receptor (beta chain) sequence. It has no known antigen specificity. Per-nucleotide qualities are absent, and no much larger clonotype sits a single base away. Instrument on record: Illumina HiSeq 1500. The public reads were reprocessed in TCRdb via fastp at Q25 and MiXCR, keeping in-frame beta chains. Every entry covers one CDR3 protein and lists the most common genes and DNA from its rows. This sample lists about 700,000 distinct CDR3 sequences; around 31% were detected once. The ten most abundant clones make up 15% to 20% of the sample. The sample belongs to a study of T cell repertoires in cytomegalovirus infection (dated by TCRdb to between 2017 and 2020). In the study overall: Peptide stimulations targeted recently identified HLA-C-restricted CMV epitopes, whose presentation resists viral immunomodulation, together with well-studied HLA-B-restricted epitopes. The HLA type of each donor mattered for the analysis, because public TCR beta signatures pointed to carriage of CMV infection along with the matching HLA type. The paper's findings and limits, for the study overall: In both this cohort and an independent cohort of approximately 350 donors, the cumulative frequency of public TCR beta family members distinguished carriers of CMV infection plus the relevant HLA type. The ex vivo response was dominated by HLA-C-restricted CMV-specific TCR beta clonotypes, which also provided the single most frequent clonotype in two of eight donors.

Interpreted using the paper, the treatment or condition label stands for: in vitro stimulation with specific CMV peptide epitopes to enrich CMV-specific T cells. The junction shows trimming of 2 bases on V and 2 bases on J, plus 10 bases between the germline ends. Taken from cysteine to phenylalanine, the CDR3 has 15 residues. CDR3 DNA only is kept here, 45 bases in frame from base 1. For CDR1 and CDR2, the germline V gene lists MGHRA and YSYEKL. The sequence joins TRBV4-1 to TRBJ1-5; no D gene is confidently identified. The clonotype comes from a human donor in good health (CMV status not recorded). Some clones in this sample may be carry-over from other donors' samples. The sample was cultured PBMCs, taken from culture after CMV antigen stimulation. The CDR3 protein: CASSQPSLGNQPQHF. The bases are TGCGCCAGCAGCCAACCCTCCCTCGGCAATCAGCCCCAGCATTTT.